This T cell receptor (beta chain) appears in the sequencing data of a study of CD8 T cells in Susac syndrome. Reverse transcription of about 0.5 to 1 ug RNA used random hexamers. An immunoSEQ multiplex PCR generated amplified TCR beta CDR3 products spanning 54 Vbeta and 13 Jbeta. TCRdb analysed the immunoSEQ multiplex PCR reads with MiXCR anew, one entry per CDR3 protein. The repertoire holds some 210,000 distinct CDR3 sequences, with 94% as singletons. The study's findings and limits: Clonal expansion did not appear in Susac syndrome CD4+ T cell repertoires.

Of note for this clonotype: The antigen is not known.

As judged by recently defined diagnostic criteria, patients with Susac syndrome had definite or probable disease. V dropped 5 bases and J dropped 2 bases, with 12 bases sitting between them. This CDR3 region has 15 residues. Per the germline V gene, CDR1 is SGHTA and CDR2 is FQGNSA. This receptor was taken from a human donor with Susac syndrome. The chain couples TRBV7-2 to TRBJ2-2; D remains ambiguous. The material sequenced was CD4+ T cells from PBMCs. CDR3 region: CASSPPRVNTGELFF. For the CDR3, the DNA is TGTGCCAGCAGCCCTCCTAGGGTAAACACCGGGGAGCTGTTTTTT.